The 10 T cell receptor beta chains listed next were all sequenced from one sample in a study of PD-1 blockade in mismatch repair-deficient tumors. Using immunoSEQ multiplex PCR, the repertoire was profiled, and TCRdb retains in-frame clones only, with some absent. This table has roughly 38,000 clones, roughly 88% appearing once. The material was PBMCs, obtained 38 to 40 weeks after starting pembrolizumab. The receptor source for this set is an adult with mismatch repair-deficient cancer.

The chain is built from TRBV5-1 and TRBJ2-1, with TRBD2 identical over 13 bases. The germline V gene has CDR1 SGHRS and CDR2 YFSETQ. The junction had 9 bases not matched to a gene; V was cut back by 3 bases and J by 3 bases. The CDR3 extends over 18 amino acids. CDR3 sequence (DNA): TGCGCCAGCAGCTCAAGACTAGCGGGAGGCTTGGGCTACAATGAGCAGTTCTTC. Its translation is CASSSRLAGGLGYNEQFF.

Only a few counts were recorded for this clone. The CDR3 loop reads CASSPRLASSYEQYF. CDR3 bases: TGTGCCAGCTCACCAAGACTAGCGTCCTCCTACGAGCAGTACTTC. This sequence joins TRBV18 and TRBJ2-7, with TRBD2 identical over 8 bases. The CDR3 contains 15 residues. J gave up 0 bases and V 2 bases, and 3 bases lay outside the gene matches. Germline V gene lookup returns CDR1 KGHSH and CDR2 LQKENI.

The J gene is TRBJ2-7, the V gene TRBV27; 9 positions agree with TRBD1. J lost 1 base, V lost 6 bases, and 7 bases had no gene match. The germline gives CDR1 MNHEY, CDR2 SMNVEV (reference sequence). The CDR3 contains 15 residues. CDR3 DNA: TGTGCCAGCAGGATGTCGGGACAGGGTTCCTACGAGCAGTACTTC. It specifies CASRMSGQGSYEQYF.

The chain recombines TRBV2 with TRBJ1-1; 8 nucleotides agree with TRBD1. The CDR3 has 15 amino acids. J was trimmed by 2 bases and V by 8 bases; bases with no gene match: 10. CDR1 and CDR2 from the germline V gene are SNHLY and FYNNEI. CDR3 in amino acids: CASLGTGSINTEAFF. The CDR3 coding sequence is TGTGCCAGCTTGGGGACAGGCTCAATTAACACTGAAGCTTTCTTT.

The rearrangement uses TRBV28 and TRBJ2-1; 11 nucleotides agree with TRBD2. The CDR3 consists of 16 residues. CDR1 and CDR2 from the germline V gene are MDHEN and SYDVKM. V was pared by 2 bases and J by 7 bases, with 7 bases of the junction left unmatched. The CDR3 protein is CASSLTGTSGPNEQFF. In DNA form, the CDR3 reads TGTGCCAGCAGTTTAACGGGGACTAGCGGACCGAATGAGCAGTTCTTC.

The chain carries TRBV7-2 and TRBJ2-3, with TRBD2 matching over 13 bases. This CDR3 comprises 16 residues. Germline loops: CDR1 SGHTA, CDR2 FQGNSA. Trimming removed 7 bases from V and 4 bases from J; junction bases left unmatched: 8. The CDR3 spells CASKRLAGGPADTQYF. The CDR3 DNA reads as TGTGCCAGCAAGAGACTAGCGGGAGGTCCCGCAGATACGCAGTATTTT.

The chain combines TRBV6-5 with TRBJ2-3; D might be TRBD2 (5 bases). The V end was cut by 5 bases, the J end by 1 base, with 7 bases between. The CDR3 consists of 13 residues. CDR1 is MNHEY and CDR2 is SVGAGI in the germline V gene. DNA for the CDR3: TGTGCCAGCAGTCGGACTCGCACAGATACGCAGTATTTT. Its translation: CASSRTRTDTQYF.

This clone was picked up a small number of times. The gene calls are TRBV2 and TRBJ2-7; D ambiguous. Looked up from germline, CDR1 is SNHLY and CDR2 is FYNNEI. The V end lost 4 bases, the J end lost 2 bases, and 3 bases lay between the germline ends. This CDR3 comprises 11 residues. The CDR3 loop reads CASSVAYEQYF. The CDR3 nucleotides read TGTGCCAGCAGTGTAGCCTACGAGCAGTACTTC.

This clone was picked up one time. This same CDR3 is encoded by further DNA sequences in the sample. This chain joins TRBV5-1 and TRBJ2-2; possible D gene TRBD1, 6 bases. V was clipped by 4 bases and J by 0 bases, with 13 bases between them. The CDR3 runs to 16 residues. CDR1 is SGHRS and CDR2 is YFSETQ in the germline V gene. In DNA form, the CDR3 reads TGCGCCAGCAGCCCCCACAGGGACCCGAACACCGGGGAGCTGTTTTTT. Translating it yields CASSPHRDPNTGELFF.

This sequence joins TRBV10-3 and TRBJ2-1; TRBD2 agrees at 7 bases. The V segment lost 3 bases and the J segment 7 bases; nucleotides outside the gene matches: 6. Germline V gene sequence: CDR1 ENHRY, CDR2 SYGVKD. This CDR3 is built from 14 residues. This CDR3 is CAISDPGTTNEQFF. The CDR3, as DNA: TGTGCCATCAGTGACCCCGGGACTACTAATGAGCAGTTCTTC.